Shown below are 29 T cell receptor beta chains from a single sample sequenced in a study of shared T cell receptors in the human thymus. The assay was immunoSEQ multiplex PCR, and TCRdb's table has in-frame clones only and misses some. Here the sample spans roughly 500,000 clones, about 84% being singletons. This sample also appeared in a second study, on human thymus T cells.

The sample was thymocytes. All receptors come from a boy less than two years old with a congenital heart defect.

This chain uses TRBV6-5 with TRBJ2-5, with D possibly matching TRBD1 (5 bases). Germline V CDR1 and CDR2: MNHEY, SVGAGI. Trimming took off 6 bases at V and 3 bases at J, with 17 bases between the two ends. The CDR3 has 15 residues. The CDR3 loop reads CASSYVRDPKETQYF. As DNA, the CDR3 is TGTGCCAGCAGCTACGTCAGGGATCCCAAAGAGACCCAGTACTTC.

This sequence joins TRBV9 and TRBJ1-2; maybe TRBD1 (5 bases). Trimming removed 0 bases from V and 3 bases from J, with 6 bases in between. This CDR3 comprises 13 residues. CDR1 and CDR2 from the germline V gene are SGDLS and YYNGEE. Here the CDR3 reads CASSVETDYGYTF. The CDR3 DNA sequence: TGTGCCAGCAGCGTAGAGACAGACTATGGCTACACCTTC.

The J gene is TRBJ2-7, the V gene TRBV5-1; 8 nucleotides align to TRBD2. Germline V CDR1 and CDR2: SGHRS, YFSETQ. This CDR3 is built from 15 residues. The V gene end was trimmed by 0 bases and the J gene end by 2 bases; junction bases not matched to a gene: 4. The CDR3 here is CASSLDGRGTYEQYF. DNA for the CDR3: TGCGCCAGCAGCTTGGACGGGAGGGGTACCTACGAGCAGTACTTC.

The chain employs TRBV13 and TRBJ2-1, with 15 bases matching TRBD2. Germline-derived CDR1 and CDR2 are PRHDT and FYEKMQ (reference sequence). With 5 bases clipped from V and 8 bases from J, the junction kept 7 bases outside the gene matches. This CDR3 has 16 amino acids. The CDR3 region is CASSLWTSGRADEQFF. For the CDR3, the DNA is TGTGCCAGCAGCCTTTGGACTAGCGGGAGGGCGGATGAGCAGTTCTTC.

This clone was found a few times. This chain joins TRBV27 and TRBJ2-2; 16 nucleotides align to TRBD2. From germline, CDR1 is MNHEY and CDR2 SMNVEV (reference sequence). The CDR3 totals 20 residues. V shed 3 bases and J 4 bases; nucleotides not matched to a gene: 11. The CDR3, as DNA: TGTGCCAGCAGTTTTACGCCGGGACTAGCGGGAGGGCCGAGCACCGGGGAGCTGTTTTTT. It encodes CASSFTPGLAGGPSTGELFF.

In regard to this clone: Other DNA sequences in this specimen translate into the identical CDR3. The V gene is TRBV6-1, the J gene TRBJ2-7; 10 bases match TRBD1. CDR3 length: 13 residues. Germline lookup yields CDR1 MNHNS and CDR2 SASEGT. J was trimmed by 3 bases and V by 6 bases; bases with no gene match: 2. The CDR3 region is CASRGQGGYEQYF. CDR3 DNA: TGTGCCAGCAGAGGACAGGGGGGCTACGAGCAGTACTTC.

The CDR3 DNA reads as TGTGCCAGCAGCTTAACTGCAGGGGGCTATGAGATCACTGAAGCTTTCTTT. Translating gives CASSLTAGGYEITEAFF. The chain joins TRBV7-3 to TRBJ1-1; 8 nucleotides agree with TRBD1. CDR3 length: 17 amino acids. CDR1 is SGHTA and CDR2 is FQGTGA in the germline V gene. J was trimmed by 4 bases and V by 0 bases; bases with no gene match: 10. The entire variable domain, with the rest obtained from reference TRBV7-3 and TRBJ1-1, is as follows: GAGVSQTPSNKVTEKGKYVELRCDPISGHTALYWYRQSLGQGPEFLIYFQGTGAADDSGLPNDRFFAVRPEGSVSTLKIQRTERGDSAVYLCASSLTAGGYEITEAFFGQGTRLTVV.

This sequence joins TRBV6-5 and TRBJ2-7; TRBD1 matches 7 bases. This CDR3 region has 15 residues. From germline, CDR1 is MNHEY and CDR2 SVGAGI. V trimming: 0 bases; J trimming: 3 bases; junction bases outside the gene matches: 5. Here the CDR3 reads CASSYSTGWYYEQYF. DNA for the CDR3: TGTGCCAGCAGTTACTCGACAGGGTGGTACTACGAGCAGTACTTC.

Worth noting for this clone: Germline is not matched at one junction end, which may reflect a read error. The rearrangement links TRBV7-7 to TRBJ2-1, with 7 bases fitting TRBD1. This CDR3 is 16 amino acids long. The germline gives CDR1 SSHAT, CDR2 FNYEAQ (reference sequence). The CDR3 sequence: CASSSSPGQFGNEQFF. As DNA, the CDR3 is TGTGCTAGCAGCTCAAGCCCGGGACAGTTTGGCAATGAGCAGTTCTTC.

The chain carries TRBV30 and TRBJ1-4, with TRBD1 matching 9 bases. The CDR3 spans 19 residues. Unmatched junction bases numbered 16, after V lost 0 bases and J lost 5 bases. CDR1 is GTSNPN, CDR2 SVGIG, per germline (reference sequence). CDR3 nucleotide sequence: TGTGCCTGGAGTGTACGCCCCGGGACAGGGAATCTCGGGAATGAAAAACTGTTTTTT. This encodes CAWSVRPGTGNLGNEKLFF.

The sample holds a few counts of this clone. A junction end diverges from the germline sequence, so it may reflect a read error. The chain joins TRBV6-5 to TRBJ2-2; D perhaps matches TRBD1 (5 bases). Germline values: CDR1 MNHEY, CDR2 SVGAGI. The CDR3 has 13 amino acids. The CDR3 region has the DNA TGTGCCAGCAGGGACAAGAACCCCGGGGAGCTGTTTTTT. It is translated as CASRDKNPGELFF.

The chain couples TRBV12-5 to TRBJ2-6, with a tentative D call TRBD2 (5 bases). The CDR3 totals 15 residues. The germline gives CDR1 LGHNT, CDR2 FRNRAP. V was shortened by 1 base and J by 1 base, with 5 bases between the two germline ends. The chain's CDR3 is CASGLGRSGANVLTF. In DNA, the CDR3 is TGTGCTAGTGGTTTGGGGAGGTCTGGGGCCAACGTCCTGACTTTC.

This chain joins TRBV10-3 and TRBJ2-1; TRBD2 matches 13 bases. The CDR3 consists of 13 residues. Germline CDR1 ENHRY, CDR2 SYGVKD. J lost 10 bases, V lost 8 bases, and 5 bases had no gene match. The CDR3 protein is CAIALAGGGEQFF. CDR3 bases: TGTGCCATCGCACTAGCGGGAGGGGGCGAGCAGTTCTTC.

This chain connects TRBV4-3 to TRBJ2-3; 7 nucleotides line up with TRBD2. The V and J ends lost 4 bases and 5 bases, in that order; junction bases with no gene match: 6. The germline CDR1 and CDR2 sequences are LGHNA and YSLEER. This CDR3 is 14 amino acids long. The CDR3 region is CASSREGPGDTQYF. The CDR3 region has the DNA TGCGCCAGCAGCCGGGAGGGCCCGGGAGATACGCAGTATTTT.

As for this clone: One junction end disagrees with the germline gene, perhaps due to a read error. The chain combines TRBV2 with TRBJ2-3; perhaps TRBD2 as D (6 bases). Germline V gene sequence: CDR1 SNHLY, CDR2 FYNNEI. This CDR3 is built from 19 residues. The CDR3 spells CASRGRGRGPRRGTHTQYF. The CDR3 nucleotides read TGTGCCAGCAGAGGGCGGGGAAGAGGACCGAGGCGGGGCACACATACGCAGTATTTT. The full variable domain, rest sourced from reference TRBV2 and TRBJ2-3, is EPEVTQTPSHQVTQMGQEVILRCVPISNHLYFYWYRQILGQKVEFLVSFYNNEISEKSEIFDDQFSVERPDGSNFTLKIRSTKLEDSAMYFCASRGRGRGPRRGTHTQYFGPGTRLTVL.

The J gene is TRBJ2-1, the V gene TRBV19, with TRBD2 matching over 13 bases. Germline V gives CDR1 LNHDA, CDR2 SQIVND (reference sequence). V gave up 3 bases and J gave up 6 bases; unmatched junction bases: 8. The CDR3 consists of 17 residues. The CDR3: CASSMGTSGRAGNEQFF. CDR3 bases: TGTGCCAGTAGTATGGGAACTAGCGGGAGGGCCGGCAATGAGCAGTTCTTC.

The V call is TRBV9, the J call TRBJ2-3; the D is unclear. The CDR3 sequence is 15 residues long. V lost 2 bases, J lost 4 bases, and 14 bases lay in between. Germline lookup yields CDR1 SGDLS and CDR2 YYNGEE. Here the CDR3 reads CASSVGGDSADTQYF. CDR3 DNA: TGTGCCAGCAGCGTCGGTGGAGACTCCGCAGATACGCAGTATTTT.

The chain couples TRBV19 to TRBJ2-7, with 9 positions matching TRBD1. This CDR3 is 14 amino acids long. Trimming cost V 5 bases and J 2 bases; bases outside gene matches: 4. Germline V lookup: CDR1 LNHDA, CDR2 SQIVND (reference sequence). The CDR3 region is CASSPRTGAYEQYF. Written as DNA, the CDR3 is TGTGCCAGTAGTCCACGGACAGGGGCCTACGAGCAGTACTTC. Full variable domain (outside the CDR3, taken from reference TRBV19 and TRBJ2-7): DGGITQSPKYLFRKEGQNVTLSCEQNLNHDAMYWYRQDPGQGLRLIYYSQIVNDFQKGDIAEGYSVSREKKESFPLTVTSAQKNPTAFYLCASSPRTGAYEQYFGPGTRLTVT.

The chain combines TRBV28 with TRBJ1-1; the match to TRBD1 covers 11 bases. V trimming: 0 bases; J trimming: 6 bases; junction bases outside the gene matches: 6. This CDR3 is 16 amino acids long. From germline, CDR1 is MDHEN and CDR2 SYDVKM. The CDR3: CASSLCWTGGEAEAFF. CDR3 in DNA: TGTGCCAGCAGTTTATGTTGGACAGGGGGCGAAGCTGAAGCTTTCTTT.

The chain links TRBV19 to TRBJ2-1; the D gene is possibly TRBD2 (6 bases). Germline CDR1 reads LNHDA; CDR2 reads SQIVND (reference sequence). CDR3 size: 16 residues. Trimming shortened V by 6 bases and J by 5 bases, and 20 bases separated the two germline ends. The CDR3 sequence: CASRERDSNLHNEQFF. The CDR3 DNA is TGTGCCAGTAGAGAACGGGACTCAAATCTACACAATGAGCAGTTCTTC.

CDR3 DNA sequence: TGTGCCAGCAGTGTAGGGCGGGACCCAGGCTCTAATGAGCAGTTCTTC. Encoded protein: CASSVGRDPGSNEQFF. The V call is TRBV28, the J call TRBJ2-1; the D gene is possibly TRBD2 (6 bases). This CDR3 has 16 residues. Trimming stripped 5 bases from V and 7 bases from J, with 21 bases between. CDR1 and CDR2 (germline): MDHEN, SYDVKM.

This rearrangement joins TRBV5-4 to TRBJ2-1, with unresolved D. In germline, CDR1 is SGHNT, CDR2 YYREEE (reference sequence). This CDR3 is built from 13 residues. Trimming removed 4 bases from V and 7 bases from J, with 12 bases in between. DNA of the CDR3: TGTGCCAGCAGCCCCGCAACGGGTAATGAGCAGTTCTTC. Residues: CASSPATGNEQFF.

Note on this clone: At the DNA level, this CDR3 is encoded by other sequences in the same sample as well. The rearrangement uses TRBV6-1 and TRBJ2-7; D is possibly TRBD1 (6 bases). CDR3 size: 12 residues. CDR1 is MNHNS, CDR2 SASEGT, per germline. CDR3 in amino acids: CALQDRPYEQYF. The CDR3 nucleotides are TGTGCACTTCAGGACAGACCCTACGAGCAGTACTTC.

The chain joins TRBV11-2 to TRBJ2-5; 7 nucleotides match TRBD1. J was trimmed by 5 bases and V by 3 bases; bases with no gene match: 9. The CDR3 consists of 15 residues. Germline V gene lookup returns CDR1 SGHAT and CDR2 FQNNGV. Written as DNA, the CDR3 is TGTGCCAGCAGCTTCGACAGGGACGTTGCGGAGACCCAGTACTTC. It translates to CASSFDRDVAETQYF.

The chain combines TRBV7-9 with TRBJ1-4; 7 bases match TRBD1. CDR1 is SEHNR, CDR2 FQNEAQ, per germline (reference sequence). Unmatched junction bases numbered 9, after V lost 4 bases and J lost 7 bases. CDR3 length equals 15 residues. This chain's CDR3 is CASSSKDREGEKLFF. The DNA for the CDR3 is TGTGCCAGCAGCTCAAAAGACAGGGAAGGTGAAAAACTGTTTTTT.

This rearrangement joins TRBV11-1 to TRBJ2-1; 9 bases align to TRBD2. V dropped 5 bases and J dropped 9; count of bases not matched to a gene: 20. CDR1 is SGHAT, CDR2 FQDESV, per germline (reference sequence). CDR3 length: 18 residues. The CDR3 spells CASSPGARRAGGHAEQFF. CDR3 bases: TGTGCCAGCAGCCCCGGGGCCCGGAGGGCGGGAGGGCATGCTGAGCAGTTCTTC. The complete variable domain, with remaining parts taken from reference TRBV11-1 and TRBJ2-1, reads EAEVAQSPRYKITEKSQAVAFWCDPISGHATLYWYRQILGQGPELLVQFQDESVVDDSQLPKDRFSAERLKGVDSTLKIQPAELGDSAMYLCASSPGARRAGGHAEQFFGPGTRLTVL.

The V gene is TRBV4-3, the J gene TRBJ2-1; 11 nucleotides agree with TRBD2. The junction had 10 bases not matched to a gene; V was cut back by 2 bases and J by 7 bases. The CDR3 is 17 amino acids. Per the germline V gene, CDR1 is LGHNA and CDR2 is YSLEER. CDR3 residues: CASSQQVLAGVPNEQFF. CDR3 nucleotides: TGCGCCAGCAGCCAACAAGTACTAGCGGGAGTCCCAAATGAGCAGTTCTTC.

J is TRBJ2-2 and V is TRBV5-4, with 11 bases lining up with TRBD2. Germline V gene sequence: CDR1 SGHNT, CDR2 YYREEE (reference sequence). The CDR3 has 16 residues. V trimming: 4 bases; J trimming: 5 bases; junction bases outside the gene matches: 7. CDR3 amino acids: CASSNASGRWTGELFF. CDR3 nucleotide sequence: TGTGCCAGCAGCAACGCTAGCGGGAGGTGGACCGGGGAGCTGTTTTTT.

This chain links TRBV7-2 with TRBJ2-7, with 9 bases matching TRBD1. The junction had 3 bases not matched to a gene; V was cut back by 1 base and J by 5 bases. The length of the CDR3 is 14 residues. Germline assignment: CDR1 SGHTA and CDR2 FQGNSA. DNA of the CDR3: TGTGCCAGCAGCTTAGGAGGGACAGGGCACGAGCAGTACTTC. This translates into CASSLGGTGHEQYF.